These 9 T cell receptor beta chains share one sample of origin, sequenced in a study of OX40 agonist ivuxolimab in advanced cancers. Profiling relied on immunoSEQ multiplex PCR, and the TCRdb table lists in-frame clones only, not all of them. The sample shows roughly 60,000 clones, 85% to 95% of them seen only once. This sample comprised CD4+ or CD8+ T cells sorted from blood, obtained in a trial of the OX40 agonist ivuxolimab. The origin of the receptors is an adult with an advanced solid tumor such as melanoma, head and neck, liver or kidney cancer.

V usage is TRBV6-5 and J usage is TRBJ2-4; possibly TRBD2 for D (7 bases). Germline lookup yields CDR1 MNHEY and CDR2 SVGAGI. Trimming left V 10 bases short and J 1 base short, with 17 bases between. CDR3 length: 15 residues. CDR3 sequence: CATHRGGGAKNIQYF. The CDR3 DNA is TGTGCCACTCATCGAGGGGGGGGCGCCAAAAACATTCAGTACTTC.

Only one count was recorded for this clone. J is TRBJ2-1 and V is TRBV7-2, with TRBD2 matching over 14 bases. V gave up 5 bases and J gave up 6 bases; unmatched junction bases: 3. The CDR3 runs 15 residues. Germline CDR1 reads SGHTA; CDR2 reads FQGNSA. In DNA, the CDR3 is TGTGCCAGCAGCCCGGGACTAGCGGGAGCCAATGAGCAGTTCTTC. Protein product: CASSPGLAGANEQFF. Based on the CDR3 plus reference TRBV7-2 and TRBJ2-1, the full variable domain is GAGVSQSPSNKVTEKGKDVELRCDPISGHTALYWYRQSLGQGLEFLIYFQGNSAPDKSGLPSDRFSAERTGGSVSTLTIQRTQQEDSAVYLCASSPGLAGANEQFFGPGTRLTVL.

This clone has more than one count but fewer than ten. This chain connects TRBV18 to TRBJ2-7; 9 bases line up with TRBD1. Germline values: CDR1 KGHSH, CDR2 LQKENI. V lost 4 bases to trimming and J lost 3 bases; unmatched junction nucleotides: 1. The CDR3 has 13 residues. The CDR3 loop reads CASSLGQGYEQYF. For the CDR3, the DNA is TGTGCCAGCTCACTGGGACAGGGCTACGAGCAGTACTTC. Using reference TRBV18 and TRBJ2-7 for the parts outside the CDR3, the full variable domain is NAGVMQNPRHLVRRRGQEARLRCSPMKGHSHVYWYRQLPEEGLKFMVYLQKENIIDESGMPKERFSAEFPKEGPSILRIQQVVRGDSAAYFCASSLGQGYEQYFGPGTRLTVT.

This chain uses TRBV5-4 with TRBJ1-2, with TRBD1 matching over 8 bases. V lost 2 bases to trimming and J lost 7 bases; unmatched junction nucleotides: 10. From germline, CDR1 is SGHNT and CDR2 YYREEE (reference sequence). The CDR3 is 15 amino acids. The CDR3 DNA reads TGTGCCAGCAGCTTATCGAGAGGACAGGGCACTGGCTACACCTTC. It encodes CASSLSRGQGTGYTF.

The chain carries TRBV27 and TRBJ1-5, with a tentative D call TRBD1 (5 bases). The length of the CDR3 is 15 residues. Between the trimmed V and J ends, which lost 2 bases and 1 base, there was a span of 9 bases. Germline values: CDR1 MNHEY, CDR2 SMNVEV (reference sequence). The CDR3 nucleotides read TGTGCCAGCAGTTTAGTTCAGGGAAGCAATCAGCCCCAGCATTTT. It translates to CASSLVQGSNQPQHF.

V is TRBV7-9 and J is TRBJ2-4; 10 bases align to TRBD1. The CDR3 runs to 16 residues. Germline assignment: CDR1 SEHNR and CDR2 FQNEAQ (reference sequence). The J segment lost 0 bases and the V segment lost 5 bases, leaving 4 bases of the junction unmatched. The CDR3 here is CASSPGTGEAKNIQYF. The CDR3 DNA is TGTGCCAGCAGCCCTGGGACAGGGGAAGCCAAAAACATTCAGTACTTC.

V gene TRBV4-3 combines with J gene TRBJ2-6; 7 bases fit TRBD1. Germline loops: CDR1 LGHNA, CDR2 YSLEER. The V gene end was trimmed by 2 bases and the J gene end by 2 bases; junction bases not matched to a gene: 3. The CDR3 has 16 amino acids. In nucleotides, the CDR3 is TGCGCCAGCAGCCAACAGGGACAGACTGGGGCCAACGTCCTGACTTTC. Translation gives CASSQQGQTGANVLTF.

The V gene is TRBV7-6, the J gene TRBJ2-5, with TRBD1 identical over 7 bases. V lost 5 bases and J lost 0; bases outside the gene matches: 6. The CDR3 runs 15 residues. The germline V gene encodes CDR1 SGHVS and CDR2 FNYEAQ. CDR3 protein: CASSRSGTDQETQYF. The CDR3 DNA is TGTGCCAGCAGCCGTTCCGGGACAGACCAAGAGACCCAGTACTTC.

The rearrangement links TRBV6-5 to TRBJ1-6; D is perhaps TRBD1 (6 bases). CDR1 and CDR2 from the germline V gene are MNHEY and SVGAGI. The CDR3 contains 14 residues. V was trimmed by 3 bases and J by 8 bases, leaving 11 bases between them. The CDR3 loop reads CASSYGGQDSPLHF. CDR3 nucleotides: TGTGCCAGCAGTTATGGGGGGCAGGATTCACCCCTCCACTTT.